The clone carrying this TCR beta chain came up a few times. Its antigen remains unknown. The sample is drawn from a study of T-cell memory formation after mild COVID-19. General study results and limits: Specificity for SARS-CoV-2 was not confirmed among the second-wave clones peaking on day 37.

TCRdb redid the calling of the 5' RACE reads with MiXCR, one entry per CDR3 protein. The profile shows over 70,000 distinct CDR3 sequences, around 15% of them singletons. This CDR3 is 14 amino acids long. Deletions cut 4 bases from V and 4 bases from J, with 11 bases between. Germline CDR1 KGHSH, CDR2 LQKENI. This sequence originates from a man younger than 30 who had mild COVID-19 (a few samples of this study predate the infection). Cell type and time point are not known. Sequenced sample: PBMCs or a T cell subset sorted from them (not recorded which). The chain has TRBV18 and TRBJ1-5; D is uncertain. The CDR3 nucleotides read TGTGCCAGCTCACTCGGTAGGCTAAATCAGCCCCAGCATTTT. Translating gives CASSLGRLNQPQHF.